These 17 T cell receptor beta chains originate from one sample sequenced in a study of response to subunit inactivated influenza vaccine. Using its own MiXCR run on the RT-PCR reads, TCRdb lists one record per CDR3 protein. Of hundreds of thousands of distinct CDR3 sequences detected, 13% appear once; the ten largest clones hold over 10%. Here the sequenced sample was PBMCs from blood, taken about 40 days after vaccination. The receptors stem from a man in his fifties who received an inactivated influenza vaccine.

This clonotype turned up a few times. This chain uses TRBV3-1 with TRBJ2-5, with 12 nucleotides matching TRBD2. The CDR3 length is 16 residues. CDR1 LGHDT and CDR2 YNNKEL come from the germline V gene (reference sequence). V lost 5 bases, J lost 0 bases, and 4 bases stayed unmatched. CDR3 sequence: CASSSRTSGNQETQYF. The CDR3 nucleotides are TGTGCCAGCAGCTCCCGGACTAGCGGGAACCAAGAGACCCAGTACTTC.

This clonotype was counted only a few times. This rearrangement joins TRBV5-6 to TRBJ2-2; perhaps TRBD1 as D (5 bases). Trimming removed 0 bases from V and 6 bases from J, with 15 bases in between. CDR1 SGHDT and CDR2 YYEEEE come from the germline V gene. This CDR3 spans 16 amino acids. The CDR3 nucleotides are TGTGCCAGCAGCTTGGACCTCAGGGCGTACGCCGGGGAGCTGTTTTTT. Protein: CASSLDLRAYAGELFF.

The V and J genes are TRBV7-2 and TRBJ2-5, with 11 bases aligning to TRBD2. With V trimmed by 1 base and J by 5 bases, 6 bases remained unmatched. Germline assignment: CDR1 SGHTA and CDR2 FQGNSA. The CDR3 loop spans 16 amino acids. The CDR3: CASSLVVAGGRETQYF. CDR3 nucleotides: TGTGCCAGCAGCTTAGTGGTAGCGGGGGGGCGGGAGACCCAGTACTTC. The entire variable domain, with the rest obtained from reference TRBV7-2 and TRBJ2-5, is as follows: GAGVSQSPSNKVTEKGKDVELRCDPISGHTALYWYRQSLGQGLEFLIYFQGNSAPDKSGLPSDRFSAERTGGSVSTLTIQRTQQEDSAVYLCASSLVVAGGRETQYFGPGTRLLVL.

This clonotype was detected a few times. The CDR3 sequence is CASSLAAEPQHF. In nucleotides, the CDR3 is TGTGCCAGCAGCTTAGCGGCTGAGCCCCAGCATTTT. This chain links TRBV7-2 with TRBJ1-5, with D uncertain. This CDR3 spans 12 amino acids. Germline V gene sequence: CDR1 SGHTA, CDR2 FQGNSA. Trimming cost V 0 bases and J 8 bases, with 5 bases left between them.

The table lists this clonotype with many counts. CDR3 sequence (DNA): TGTGCCAGCACCCGCGGGACGGACTATGGCTACACCTTC. It is translated as CASTRGTDYGYTF. The chain recombines TRBV7-9 with TRBJ1-2, with D tentatively TRBD1 (5 bases). The germline V gene has CDR1 SEHNR and CDR2 FQNEAQ (reference sequence). The CDR3 runs to 13 residues. V lost 7 bases, J lost 3 bases, and 12 bases lay in between.

This clonotype was counted a few times. The chain uses TRBV5-1 and TRBJ2-7, with 7 bases matching TRBD1. V lost 4 bases, J lost 6 bases, and 16 bases stayed unmatched. CDR1 is SGHRS and CDR2 is YFSETQ in the germline V gene. The CDR3 length is 16 residues. CDR3 region: CASSTPRTGRPGEQYF. In DNA, the CDR3 is TGCGCCAGCAGCACCCCCCGGACAGGCCGCCCAGGCGAGCAGTACTTC.

This clonotype came up once. In DNA form, the CDR3 reads TGTGCCACCAGCAGAGGCCCCGCACCCACCCAGTACTTC. Translated: CATSRGPAPTQYF. The rearrangement links TRBV15 to TRBJ2-5, with D hard to call. This CDR3 contains 13 residues. From germline, CDR1 is LNHNV and CDR2 YYDKDF (reference sequence). With 1 base removed from V and 8 bases from J, the gap between germline ends came to 11 bases. Complete variable domain (other parts from reference TRBV15 and TRBJ2-5): DAMVIQNPRYQVTQFGKPVTLSCSQTLNHNVMYWYQQKSSQAPKLLFHYYDKDFNNEADTPDNFQSRRPNTSFCFLDIRSPGLGDTAMYLCATSRGPAPTQYFGPGTRLLVL.

This clonotype was seen a few times. The chain links TRBV3-1 to TRBJ2-5; 7 nucleotides line up with TRBD2. Germline CDR1 LGHDT, CDR2 YNNKEL (reference sequence). Trimming at V came to 0 bases and at J to 6 bases, leaving 7 bases not matched to a gene. The CDR3 has 15 residues. CDR3 coding DNA: TGTGCCAGCAGCCAAGATCTCACTAGCGCACAGACCCAGTACTTC. Protein product: CASSQDLTSAQTQYF.

This clonotype was counted many times. V usage is TRBV5-1 and J usage is TRBJ2-7, with a possible D match to TRBD2 (6 bases). The CDR3 spans 14 residues. Germline CDR1 is SGHRS and CDR2 is YFSETQ. Trimming removed 4 bases at V and 2 bases at J, with 13 bases between. This chain's CDR3 is CASSVTSTTYEQYF. CDR3 bases: TGCGCCAGCAGCGTCACTAGCACCACCTACGAGCAGTACTTC.

This clonotype has just a few counts. The chain has TRBV7-9 and TRBJ1-4, with TRBD1 identical over 7 bases. J lost 4 bases, V lost 5 bases, and 7 bases had no gene match. The CDR3 spans 15 residues. The germline gives CDR1 SEHNR, CDR2 FQNEAQ (reference sequence). Written as DNA, the CDR3 is TGTGCCAGCAGCCCGAGGACAGGAAATAATGAAAAACTGTTTTTT. Translated, it gives CASSPRTGNNEKLFF.

This chain uses TRBV29-1 with TRBJ2-5; no clear D. Trimming cost V 1 base and J 5 bases, with 8 bases left between them. Germline assignment: CDR1 SQVTM and CDR2 ANQGSEA. CDR3 size: 12 residues. The CDR3, as DNA: TGCAGCGTTGAAGCTGCATTGGAGACCCAGTACTTC. Translating gives CSVEAALETQYF.

This clonotype appeared a few times. At one boundary the junction diverges from the germline segment, which might be a read error. The CDR3 coding sequence is TGTGCCAGCAGTAGACGACCAACAGACAGGGCCGGCCCCCTCTTC. Translation: CASSRRPTDRAGPLF. The V gene is TRBV6-1, the J gene TRBJ2-1; 7 positions match TRBD1. The CDR3 covers 15 residues. Germline loops: CDR1 MNHNS, CDR2 SASEGT.

The rearrangement joins TRBV9 to TRBJ2-1, with a weak D call TRBD2 (7 bases). The J call is in doubt because the DNA end fits TRBJ2-7 better. This CDR3 has 14 amino acids. Germline loops: CDR1 SGDLS, CDR2 YYNGEE. The CDR3 is CASSRGGSYNEQYF. As DNA, the CDR3 is TGTGCCAGCAGCCGCGGGGGCTCCTACAATGAGCAGTACTTC.

The gene calls are TRBV10-1 and TRBJ2-2; D is possibly TRBD2 (6 bases). The length of the CDR3 is 15 residues. The V gene's germline CDR1 is WNHNN and CDR2 SYGVQD (reference sequence). V lost 5 bases and J lost 5, with 15 bases in between. CDR3 nucleotide sequence: TGCGCCAGCAGTATCACCGGGAGCGGTACCGGGGAGCTGTTTTTT. Its translation: CASSITGSGTGELFF.

This chain joins TRBV7-8 and TRBJ1-6; no reliable D call. Deletions cut 6 bases from V and 8 bases from J, with 11 bases between. CDR3 length: 13 amino acids. The germline CDR1 and CDR2 sequences are SGHVS and FQNEAQ. The CDR3 DNA reads as TGTGCCAGCAGTCCTAATCAGGATTCACCCCTCCACTTT. Its protein is CASSPNQDSPLHF.

J is TRBJ2-3 and V is TRBV7-2; no clear D. The germline V gene encodes CDR1 SGHTA and CDR2 FQGNSA. The germline V and J ends were trimmed by 5 bases and 6 bases, with 12 bases remaining between them. The CDR3 has 13 amino acids. CDR3 protein: CASSHGRADTQYF. The CDR3 nucleotides are TGTGCCAGCAGCCACGGTAGAGCGGATACGCAGTATTTT.

This clonotype occurred many times. The chain joins TRBV7-9 to TRBJ2-1, with 10 bases fitting TRBD2. Germline V gene lookup returns CDR1 SEHNR and CDR2 FQNEAQ (reference sequence). V gave up 5 bases and J gave up 8 bases; unmatched junction bases: 12. This CDR3 has 16 amino acids. The CDR3 protein is CASSARLAGDFDEQFF. The CDR3 nucleotides read TGTGCCAGCAGCGCCCGGCTAGCGGGAGATTTTGATGAGCAGTTCTTC.